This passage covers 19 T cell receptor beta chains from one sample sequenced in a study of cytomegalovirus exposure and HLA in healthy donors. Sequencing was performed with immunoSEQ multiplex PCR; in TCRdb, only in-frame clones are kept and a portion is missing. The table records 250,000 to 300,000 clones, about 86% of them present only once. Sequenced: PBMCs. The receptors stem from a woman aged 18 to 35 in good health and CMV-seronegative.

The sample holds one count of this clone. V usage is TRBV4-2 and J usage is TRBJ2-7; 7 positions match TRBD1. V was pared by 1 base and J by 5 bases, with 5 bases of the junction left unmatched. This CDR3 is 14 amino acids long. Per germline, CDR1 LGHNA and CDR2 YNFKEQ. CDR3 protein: CASSQGTGTDEQYF. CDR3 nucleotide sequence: TGTGCCAGCAGCCAAGGCACCGGGACAGACGAGCAGTACTTC.

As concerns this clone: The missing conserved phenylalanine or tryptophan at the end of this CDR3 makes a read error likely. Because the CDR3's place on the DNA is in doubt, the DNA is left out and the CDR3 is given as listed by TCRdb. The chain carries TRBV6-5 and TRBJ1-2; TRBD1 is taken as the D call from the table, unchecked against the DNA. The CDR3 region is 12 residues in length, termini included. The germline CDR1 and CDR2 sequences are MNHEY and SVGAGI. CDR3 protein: CASSRTPGQLIL.

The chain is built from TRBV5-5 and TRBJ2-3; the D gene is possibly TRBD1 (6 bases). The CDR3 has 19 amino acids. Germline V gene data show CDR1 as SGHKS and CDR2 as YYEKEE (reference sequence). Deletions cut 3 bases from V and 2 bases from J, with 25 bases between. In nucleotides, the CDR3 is TGTGCCAGCAGCTCAGGGGCCACTTGGGGTTGGGAAAACACAGATACGCAGTATTTT. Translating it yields CASSSGATWGWENTDTQYF.

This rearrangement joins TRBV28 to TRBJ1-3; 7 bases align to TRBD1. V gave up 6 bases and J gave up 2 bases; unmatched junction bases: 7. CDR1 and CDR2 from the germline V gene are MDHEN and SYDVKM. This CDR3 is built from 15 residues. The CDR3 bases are TGTGCCAGCAGATTAAGAGGGGGCACTGGAAACACCATATATTTT. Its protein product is CASRLRGGTGNTIYF.

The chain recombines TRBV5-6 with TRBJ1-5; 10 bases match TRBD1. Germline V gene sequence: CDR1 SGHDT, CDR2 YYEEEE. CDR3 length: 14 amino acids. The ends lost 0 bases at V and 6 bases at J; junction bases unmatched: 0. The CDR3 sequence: CASSLGQGAQPQHF. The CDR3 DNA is TGTGCCAGCAGCTTGGGACAGGGGGCTCAGCCCCAGCATTTT.

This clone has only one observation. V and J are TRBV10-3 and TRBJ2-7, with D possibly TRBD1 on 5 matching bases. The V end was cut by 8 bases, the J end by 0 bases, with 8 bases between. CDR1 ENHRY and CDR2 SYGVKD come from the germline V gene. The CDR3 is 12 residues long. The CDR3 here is CAIQGSSYEQYF. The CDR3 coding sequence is TGTGCCATCCAGGGATCCTCCTACGAGCAGTACTTC.

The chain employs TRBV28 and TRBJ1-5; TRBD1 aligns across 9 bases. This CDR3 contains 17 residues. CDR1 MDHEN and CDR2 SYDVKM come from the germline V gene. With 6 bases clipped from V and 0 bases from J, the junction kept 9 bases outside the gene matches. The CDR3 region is CASSLGTGIDSNQPQHF. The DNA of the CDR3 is TGTGCCAGCAGCCTAGGGACAGGGATAGATAGCAATCAGCCCCAGCATTTT.

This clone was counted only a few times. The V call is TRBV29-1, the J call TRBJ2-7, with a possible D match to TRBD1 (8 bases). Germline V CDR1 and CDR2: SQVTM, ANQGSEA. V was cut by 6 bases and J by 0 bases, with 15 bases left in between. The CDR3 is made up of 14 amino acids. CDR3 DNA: TGCAGCGTAGGTACAGGGGGGGCCTCCTACGAGCAGTACTTC. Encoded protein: CSVGTGGASYEQYF.

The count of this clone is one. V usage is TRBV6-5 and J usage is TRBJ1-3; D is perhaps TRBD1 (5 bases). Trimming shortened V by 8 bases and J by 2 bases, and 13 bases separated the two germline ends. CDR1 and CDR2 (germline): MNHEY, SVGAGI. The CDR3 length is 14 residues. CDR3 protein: CASSTGPPGNTIYF. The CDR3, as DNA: TGTGCCAGCTCAACAGGTCCCCCTGGAAACACCATATATTTT.

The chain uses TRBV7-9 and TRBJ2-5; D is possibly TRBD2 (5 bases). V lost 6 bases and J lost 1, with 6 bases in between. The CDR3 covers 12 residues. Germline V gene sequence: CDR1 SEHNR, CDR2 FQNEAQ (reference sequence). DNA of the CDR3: TGTGCCAGCAGGGGAGTCCAAGAGACCCAGTACTTC. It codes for CASRGVQETQYF.

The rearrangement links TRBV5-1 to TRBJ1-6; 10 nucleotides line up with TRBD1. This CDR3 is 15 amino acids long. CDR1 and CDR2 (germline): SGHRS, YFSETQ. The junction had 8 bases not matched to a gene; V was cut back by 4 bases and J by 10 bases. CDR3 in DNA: TGCGCCAGCAGCGAAACGACAGGGGGCGAATCACCCCTCCACTTT. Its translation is CASSETTGGESPLHF.

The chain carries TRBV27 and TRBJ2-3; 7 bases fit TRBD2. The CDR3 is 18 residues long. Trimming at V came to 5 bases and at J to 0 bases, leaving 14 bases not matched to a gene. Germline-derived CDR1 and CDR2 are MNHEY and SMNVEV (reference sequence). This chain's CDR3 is CASSLPPQGRASTDTQYF. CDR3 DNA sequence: TGTGCCAGCAGTCTCCCCCCCCAAGGGAGGGCTAGCACAGATACGCAGTATTTT.

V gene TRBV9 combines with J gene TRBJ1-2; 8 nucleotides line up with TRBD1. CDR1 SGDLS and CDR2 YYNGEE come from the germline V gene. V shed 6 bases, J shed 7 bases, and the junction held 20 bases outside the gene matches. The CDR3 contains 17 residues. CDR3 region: CASTAPRTGKTMVGYTF. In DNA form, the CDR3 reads TGTGCCAGCACCGCCCCCCGGACAGGGAAAACCATGGTTGGCTACACCTTC.

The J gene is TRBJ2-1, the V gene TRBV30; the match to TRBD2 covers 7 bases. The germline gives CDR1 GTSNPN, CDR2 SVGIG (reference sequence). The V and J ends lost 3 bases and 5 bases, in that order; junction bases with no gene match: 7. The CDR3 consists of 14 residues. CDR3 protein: CAWSPPAGDNEQFF. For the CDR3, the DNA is TGTGCCTGGAGCCCCCCGGCGGGGGACAATGAGCAGTTCTTC.

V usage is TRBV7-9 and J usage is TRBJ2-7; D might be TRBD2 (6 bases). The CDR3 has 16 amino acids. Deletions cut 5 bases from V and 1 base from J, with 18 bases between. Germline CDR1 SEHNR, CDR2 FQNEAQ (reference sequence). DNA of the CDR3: TGTGCCAGCAGCCTGTTCTCGGGACTCAGGTCCTACGAGCAGTACTTC. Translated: CASSLFSGLRSYEQYF.

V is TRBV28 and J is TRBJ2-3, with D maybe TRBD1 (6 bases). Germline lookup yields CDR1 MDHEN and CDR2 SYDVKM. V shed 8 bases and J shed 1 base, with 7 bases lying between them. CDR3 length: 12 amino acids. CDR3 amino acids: CASRQGTDTQYF. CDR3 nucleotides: TGTGCCAGCCGACAGGGCACAGATACGCAGTATTTT.

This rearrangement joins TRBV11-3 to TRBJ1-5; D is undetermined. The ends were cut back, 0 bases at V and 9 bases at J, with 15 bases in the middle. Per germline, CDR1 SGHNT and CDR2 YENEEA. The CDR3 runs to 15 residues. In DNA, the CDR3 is TGTGCCAGCAGCTTAGAAACGGGAACGGTAGGGCCCCAGCATTTT. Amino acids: CASSLETGTVGPQHF.

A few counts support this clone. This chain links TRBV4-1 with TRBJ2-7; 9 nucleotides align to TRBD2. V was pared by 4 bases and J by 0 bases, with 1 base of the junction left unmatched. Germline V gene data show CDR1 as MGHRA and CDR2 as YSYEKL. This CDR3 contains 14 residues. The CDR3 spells CASSLSGSSYEQYF. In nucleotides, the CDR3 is TGCGCCAGCAGCCTTAGCGGGAGCTCCTACGAGCAGTACTTC.

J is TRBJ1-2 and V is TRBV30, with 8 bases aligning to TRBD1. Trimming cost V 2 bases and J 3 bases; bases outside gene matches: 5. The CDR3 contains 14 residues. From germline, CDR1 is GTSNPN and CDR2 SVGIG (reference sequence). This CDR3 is CAWSKQGAYYGYTF. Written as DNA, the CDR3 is TGTGCCTGGAGTAAGCAGGGGGCGTACTATGGCTACACCTTC.